A selection of T cell receptor beta chains follows, all from one sample in a study of beta chain features in type 1 diabetes. Sequencing was performed with immunoSEQ multiplex PCR; in TCRdb, only in-frame clones are kept and a portion is missing. Altogether some 290,000 clones are present, approximately 25% being singletons, with the ten largest covering 0.012%. Sequencing was performed on naive CD4+ T cells from blood. Every receptor here comes from a woman between 25 and 40 years old with type 1 diabetes. The CDR3 runs from the conserved cysteine through the conserved F or W. The D gene is left open where the match is weak. Clone size is stated in some rows and not others, as once, few, many or a class when expanded.

CDR3	DNA	J	V	D	size
CASSETSGSPDTQYF	TGTGCCAGCAGCGAAACTAGCGGGAGCCCAGATACGCAGTATTTT	TRBJ2-3	TRBV9	TRBD2	NA
CSAPERDPYNEQFF	TGCAGCGCCCCCGAGCGGGACCCCTACAATGAGCAGTTCTTC	TRBJ2-1	TRBV29-1	TRBD2	once
CATTHWGQPQHF	TGTGCCACTACGCACTGGGGCCAGCCCCAGCATTTT	TRBJ1-5	TRBV6-1	NA	few
CAWREQGAGGYTF	TGTGCCTGGAGAGAACAGGGGGCAGGAGGCTACACCTTC	TRBJ1-2	TRBV30	TRBD1	few
CASSLSGGQETQYF	TGTGCCAGCAGTTTAAGCGGGGGCCAAGAGACCCAGTACTTC	TRBJ2-5	TRBV27	TRBD2	NA
CASSFLTSNEQFF	TGTGCCAGCAGCTTTCTTACTAGCAATGAGCAGTTCTTC	TRBJ2-1	TRBV9	NA	few
CASSLALSGANVLTF	TGTGCCAGCTCCCTAGCTTTATCTGGGGCCAACGTCCTGACTTTC	TRBJ2-6	TRBV18	NA	few
CASSAGQGGIYEQYF	TGTGCCAGCAGCGCCGGACAGGGGGGAATCTACGAGCAGTACTTC	TRBJ2-7	TRBV5-4	TRBD1	few
CASSLTSGHSYEQYF	TGCGCCAGCAGCTTGACTAGCGGGCACTCCTACGAGCAGTACTTC	TRBJ2-7	TRBV5-1	TRBD2	once
CASSLEATVNYGEQFF	TGTGCCAGCAGCTTAGAGGCGACTGTCAATTATGGTGAGCAGTTCTTC	TRBJ2-1	TRBV7-6	NA	NA
CASSQSGTQYF	TGTGCCAGCAGCCAGTCAGGTACCCAGTACTTC	TRBJ2-5	TRBV14	NA	few
CASSMARGGFNEQFF	TGTGCCAGTAGTATGGCCAGGGGCGGGTTCAATGAGCAGTTCTTC	TRBJ2-1	TRBV19	NA	once
CASRSGGRNTGELFF	TGTGCCAGCAGGTCAGGGGGTAGGAACACCGGGGAGCTGTTTTTT	TRBJ2-2	TRBV5-4	TRBD1	NA
CASSPPTLGQGNQPQHF	TGCGCCAGCAGTCCCCCCACCCTGGGCCAGGGGAATCAGCCCCAGCATTTT	TRBJ1-5	TRBV23-1	NA	few
CASSSPKIPAISFTETQYF	TGTGCCAGCAGCTCACCCAAGATCCCAGCGATAAGTTTTACGGAGACCCAGTACTTC	TRBJ2-5	TRBV9	NA	few
CASSSTSGRAREQYF	TGTGCCAGCAGCTCGACTAGCGGGAGGGCGCGGGAGCAGTACTTC	TRBJ2-7	TRBV5-6	TRBD2	NA
CASSLRTSGRELFF	TGTGCCAGCAGCCTAAGGACTAGCGGGAGAGAGCTGTTTTTT	TRBJ2-2	TRBV7-9	TRBD2	NA
CASSIRTTGPKNIQYF	TGTGCCAGTAGTATTCGTACGACAGGGCCCAAAAACATTCAGTACTTC	TRBJ2-4	TRBV19	TRBD1	NA
CASSQPLRDRMYGYTF	TGCGCCAGCAGCCAACCCCTCCGGGACAGAATGTATGGCTACACCTTC	TRBJ1-2	TRBV4-1	TRBD1	NA
CASSYKEHYGYTF	TGTGCCAGCAGTTACAAGGAGCACTATGGCTACACCTTC	TRBJ1-2	TRBV6-5	NA	few
CASSLTSATDTQYF	TGTGCCAGCAGCTTAACTAGCGCCACAGATACGCAGTATTTT	TRBJ2-3	TRBV7-9	TRBD2	NA
CAWSLSGGNIQYF	TGTGCCTGGAGTCTGTCAGGGGGAAACATTCAGTACTTC	TRBJ2-4	TRBV30	TRBD1	NA
CASSLSLDYNEQFF	TGTGCCAGCAGCTTATCCCTAGACTACAATGAGCAGTTCTTC	TRBJ2-1	TRBV7-3	NA	NA
CASSSSSYEQYF	TGTGCCAGCAGCTCATCCTCCTACGAGCAGTACTTC	TRBJ2-7	TRBV7-9	NA	NA
CASSFMGLAGDYEQYF	TGTGCCAGCAGCTTTATGGGACTAGCGGGAGACTACGAGCAGTACTTC	TRBJ2-7	TRBV5-6	TRBD2	NA
CASSLEPGGRTEAFF	TGTGCCAGCAGCTTAGAACCAGGGGGGAGGACTGAAGCTTTCTTT	TRBJ1-1	TRBV7-2	TRBD1	NA
CAWSVEGGPQHF	TGTGCCTGGAGTGTAGAGGGAGGGCCCCAGCATTTT	TRBJ1-5	TRBV30	NA	once
CSVDPRGTEAFF	TGCAGCGTTGACCCAAGGGGCACTGAAGCTTTCTTT	TRBJ1-1	TRBV29-1	NA	few
CSVGTGGAYNEQFF	TGCAGCGTGGGCACAGGGGGCGCCTACAATGAGCAGTTCTTC	TRBJ2-1	TRBV29-1	TRBD1	NA
CASSRREGYAEQYF	TGTGCCAGCAGCCGGAGGGAGGGCTACGCCGAGCAGTACTTC	TRBJ2-7	TRBV9	TRBD2	NA
CSVLDRVNTEAFF	TGCAGCGTCTTAGACAGGGTCAACACTGAAGCTTTCTTT	TRBJ1-1	TRBV29-1	TRBD1	NA
CAWSWQGGNEQFF	TGTGCCTGGAGTTGGCAGGGTGGGAATGAGCAGTTCTTC	TRBJ2-1	TRBV30	NA	few
CASDSPGQGSTEAFF	TGTGCCAGCGACTCTCCGGGACAGGGGAGCACTGAAGCTTTCTTT	TRBJ1-1	TRBV5-4	TRBD1	NA
CASGRELLIADTQYF	TGTGCCTCGGGGCGGGAGCTACTAATCGCAGATACGCAGTATTTT	TRBJ2-3	TRBV7-9	TRBD2	NA
CSVGTLTVNTEAFF	TGCAGCGTAGGTACCCTCACAGTGAACACTGAAGCTTTCTTT	TRBJ1-1	TRBV29-1	NA	NA
CASSHVQGSETQYF	TGCGCCAGCAGCCACGTACAGGGATCGGAGACCCAGTACTTC	TRBJ2-5	TRBV4-1	NA	few
CAWNLRQGRGYTF	TGTGCCTGGAATCTGAGACAGGGACGTGGCTACACCTTC	TRBJ1-2	TRBV30	TRBD1	few